The table lists the clone carrying this TCR beta chain with a few counts. Its antigen remains unidentified. This entry belongs to a study of CD8 T cells in ankylosing spondylitis. Study-level points and caveats: Reactive arthritis synovial fluid and blood previously showed some of these motif variants. Seemingly distinctive of ankylosing spondylitis blood was a TCR beta motif formed by eight highly homologous variants.

As the method for making TCR beta libraries, quantitative 5'-RACE with molecular barcodes was used. TCRdb re-analysed the 5' RACE reads in MiXCR, keeping a single row per CDR3 protein. The table lists under 950,000 distinct CDR3 sequences, under 20% of them singletons. The sequence came from a male donor with ankylosing spondylitis. The sequenced material came from blood, either unsorted or a sorted T cell fraction (not recorded which).

The CDR3 sequence is CASSQDTKTGNQPQHF. In nucleotides, the CDR3 is TGTGCCAGCAGCCAAGATACAAAGACAGGCAATCAGCCCCAGCATTTT. This chain uses TRBV4-2 with TRBJ1-5; tentatively, D is TRBD1 (5 bases). The CDR3 totals 16 residues. The germline V gene has CDR1 LGHNA and CDR2 YNFKEQ. The V and J ends lost 0 bases and 2 bases respectively, with 11 bases between them.